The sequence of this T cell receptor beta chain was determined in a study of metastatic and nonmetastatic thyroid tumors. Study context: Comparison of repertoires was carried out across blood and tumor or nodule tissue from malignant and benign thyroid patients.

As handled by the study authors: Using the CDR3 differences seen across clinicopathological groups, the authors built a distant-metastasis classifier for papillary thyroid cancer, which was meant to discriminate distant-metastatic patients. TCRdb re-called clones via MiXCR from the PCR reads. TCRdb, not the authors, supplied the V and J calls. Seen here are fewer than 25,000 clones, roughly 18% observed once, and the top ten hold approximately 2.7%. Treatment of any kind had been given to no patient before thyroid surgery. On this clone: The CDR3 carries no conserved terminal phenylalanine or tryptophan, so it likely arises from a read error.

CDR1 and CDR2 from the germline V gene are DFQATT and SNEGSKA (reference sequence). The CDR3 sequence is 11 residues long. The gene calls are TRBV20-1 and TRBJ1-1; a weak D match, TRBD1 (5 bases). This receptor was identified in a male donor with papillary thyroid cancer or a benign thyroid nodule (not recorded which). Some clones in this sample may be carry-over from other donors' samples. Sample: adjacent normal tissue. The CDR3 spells CRARGGSEAFY. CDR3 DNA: TGCAGAGCTCGTGGGGGTTCTGAAGCTTTCTAT.